The 2 T cell receptor beta chains listed next were all sequenced from one sample in a study of blood T cell repertoires in COVID-19. Clones were read by immunoSEQ multiplex PCR, and TCRdb kept only the in-frame ones, dropping some. The profile covers some 60,000 clones, with 65% to 90% appearing a single time and around 17% taken by the ten largest. Source material: peripheral blood. Receptors were obtained from a human donor in a cohort sampled during active COVID-19.

The chain couples TRBV6-5 to TRBJ2-3; 14 nucleotides line up with TRBD2. The CDR3 has 15 amino acids. Germline V gene lookup returns CDR1 MNHEY and CDR2 SVGAGI. The V and J ends lost 2 bases and 8 bases, in that order; junction bases with no gene match: 3. CDR3 nucleotides: TGTGCCAGCAGTTACCCGGGACTAGCGGGGGTTACGCAGTATTTT. Protein: CASSYPGLAGVTQYF.

This clone was seen a handful of times. The chain combines TRBV3-1 (or the pseudogene TRBV3-2) with TRBJ1-2; TRBD1 aligns across 7 bases. The CDR3 length is 17 residues. CDR1 is LGHDT and CDR2 is YNNKEL in the germline V gene (reference sequence). The trim removed 1 base at V and 0 bases at J, leaving 8 bases unmatched. This chain's CDR3 is CASSQGQGSRSNYGYTF. The CDR3 DNA follows: TGTGCCAGCAGCCAAGGACAGGGATCCCGTTCTAACTATGGCTACACCTTC.